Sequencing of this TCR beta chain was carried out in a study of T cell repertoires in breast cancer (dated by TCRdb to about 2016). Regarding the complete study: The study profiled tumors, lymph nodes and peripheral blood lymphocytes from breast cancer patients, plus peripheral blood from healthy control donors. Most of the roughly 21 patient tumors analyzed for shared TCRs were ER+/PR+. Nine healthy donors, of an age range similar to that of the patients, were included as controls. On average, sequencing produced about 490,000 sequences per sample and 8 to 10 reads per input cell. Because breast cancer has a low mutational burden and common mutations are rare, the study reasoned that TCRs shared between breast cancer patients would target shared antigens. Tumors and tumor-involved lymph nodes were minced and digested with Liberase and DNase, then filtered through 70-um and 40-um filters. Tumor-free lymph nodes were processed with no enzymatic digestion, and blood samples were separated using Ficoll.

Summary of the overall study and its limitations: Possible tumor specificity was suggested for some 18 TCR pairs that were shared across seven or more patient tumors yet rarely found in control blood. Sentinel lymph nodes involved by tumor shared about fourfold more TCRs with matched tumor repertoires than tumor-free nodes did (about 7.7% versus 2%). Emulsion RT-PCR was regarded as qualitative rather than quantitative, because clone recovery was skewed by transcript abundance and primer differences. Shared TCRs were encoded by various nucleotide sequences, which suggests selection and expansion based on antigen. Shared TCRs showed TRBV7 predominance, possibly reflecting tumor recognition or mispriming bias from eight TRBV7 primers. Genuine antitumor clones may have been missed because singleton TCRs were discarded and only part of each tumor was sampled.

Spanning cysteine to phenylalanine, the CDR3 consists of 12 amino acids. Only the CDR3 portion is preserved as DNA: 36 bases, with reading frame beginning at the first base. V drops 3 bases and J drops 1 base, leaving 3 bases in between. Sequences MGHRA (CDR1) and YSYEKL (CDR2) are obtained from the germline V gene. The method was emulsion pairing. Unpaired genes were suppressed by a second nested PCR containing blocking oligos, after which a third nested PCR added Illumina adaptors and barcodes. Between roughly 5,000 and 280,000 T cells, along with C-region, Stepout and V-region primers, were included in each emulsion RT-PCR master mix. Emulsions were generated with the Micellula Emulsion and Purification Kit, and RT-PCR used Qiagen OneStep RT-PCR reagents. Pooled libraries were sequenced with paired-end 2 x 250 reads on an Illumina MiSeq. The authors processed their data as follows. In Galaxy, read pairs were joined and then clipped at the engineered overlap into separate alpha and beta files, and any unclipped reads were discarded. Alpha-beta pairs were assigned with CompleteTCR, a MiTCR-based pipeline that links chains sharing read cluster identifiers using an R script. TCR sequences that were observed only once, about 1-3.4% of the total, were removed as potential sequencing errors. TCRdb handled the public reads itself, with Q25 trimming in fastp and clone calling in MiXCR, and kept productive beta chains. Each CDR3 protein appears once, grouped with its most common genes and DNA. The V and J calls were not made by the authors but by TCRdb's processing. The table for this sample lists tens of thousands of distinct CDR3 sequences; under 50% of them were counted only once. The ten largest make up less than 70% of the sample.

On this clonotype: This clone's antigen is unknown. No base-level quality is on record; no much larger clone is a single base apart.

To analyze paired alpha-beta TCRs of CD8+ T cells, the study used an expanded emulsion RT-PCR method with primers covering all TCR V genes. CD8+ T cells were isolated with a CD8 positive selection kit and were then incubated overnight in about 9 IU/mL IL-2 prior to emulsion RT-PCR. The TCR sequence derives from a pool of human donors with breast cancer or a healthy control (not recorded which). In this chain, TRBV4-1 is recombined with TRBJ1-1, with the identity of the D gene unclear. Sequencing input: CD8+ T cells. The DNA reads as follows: TGCGCCAGCAGCCAGGGGAACACTGAAGCTTTCTTT. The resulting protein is CASSQGNTEAFF.